The sequence of this T cell receptor (beta chain) was determined in a study of blood T cell repertoires in COVID-19. This clone showed up just a few times. The repertoire was sequenced with immunoSEQ multiplex PCR; TCRdb's copy has only in-frame clones and lacks some. In the table there are about 67,000 clones, 75% to 85% of which are singletons. Germline V gene lookup returns CDR1 KGHSH and CDR2 LQKENI. Trimming took 2 bases from V and 1 from J, leaving 9 bases between them. This CDR3 has 15 amino acids. Sequenced sample: peripheral blood. The receptor was derived from a woman aged 60-70 years with acute or convalescent COVID-19. V gene TRBV18 combines with J gene TRBJ1-5, with no clear D. The CDR3 loop reads CASSPSRGSNQPQHF. CDR3 coding DNA: TGTGCCAGCTCACCATCCCGGGGAAGCAATCAGCCCCAGCATTTT.